The 27 T cell receptor beta chains in this list originate from one sample, sequenced in a study of T cells after yellow fever vaccination. TCRdb itself ran the 5' RACE reads through MiXCR, one entry per CDR3 protein. Here the sample spans about 50,000 distinct CDR3 sequences, around 7% being singletons. Sequencing used CD8+ T cells sorted from PBMCs, obtained around 16 days after the first yellow fever vaccination. The source of these receptors is a young man who received the YFV17D yellow fever vaccine.

This clonotype was picked up many times. The rearrangement uses TRBV5-1 and TRBJ2-1; a possible D gene is TRBD1 (6 bases). Germline CDR1 and CDR2: SGHRS and YFSETQ. V gave up 4 bases and J gave up 4 bases, with 12 bases separating them. CDR3 size: 14 residues. The CDR3 DNA reads TGCGCCAGCAGCCCCTCTACAGGGTACAATGAGCAGTTCTTC. Residues: CASSPSTGYNEQFF.

Of note for this clonotype: A read error may be the cause here, since a much bigger clone is one base away. The rearrangement links TRBV7-9 to TRBJ2-1, with D hard to call. Germline V gene sequence: CDR1 SEHNR, CDR2 FQNEAQ (reference sequence). The length of the CDR3 is 13 residues. V dropped 3 bases and J dropped 2 bases, with 5 bases sitting between them. The CDR3 loop reads CASSFEPYNEQFF. CDR3 in DNA: TGTGCCAGCAGCTTTGAGCCCTACAATGAGCAGTTCTTC.

This clonotype was seen many times. The V and J genes are TRBV14 and TRBJ2-2, with D uncertain. Germline assignment: CDR1 SGHDN and CDR2 FVKESK. The CDR3 loop spans 14 amino acids. V was pared by 4 bases and J by 1 base, with 7 bases between. The CDR3 DNA sequence: TGTGCCAGCAGCCCGTTTGAGAACACCGGGGAGCTGTTTTTT. Translating gives CASSPFENTGELFF.

The sample holds many counts of this clonotype. The chain carries TRBV12-3 or TRBV12-4 and TRBJ2-3; 11 nucleotides align to TRBD1. The V and J ends lost 5 bases and 4 bases, in that order; junction bases with no gene match: 5. CDR3 length equals 15 residues. CDR3 DNA sequence: TGTGCCAGCAGTCCCGGGACAGGGGGGTCAGATACGCAGTATTTT. This translates into CASSPGTGGSDTQYF.

In regard to this clonotype: This sequence may be a read error, since a much larger clone differs from it by one base. The chain has TRBV29-1 and TRBJ2-1, with D unresolved. Per germline, CDR1 SQVTM and CDR2 ANQGSEA. The CDR3 contains 13 residues. V gave up 5 bases and J gave up 2 bases, with 10 bases separating them. DNA for the CDR3: TGCAGCGTTCACGATACTACCTACAATGAGCAGTTCTTC. As protein: CSVHDTTYNEQFF.

Many counts were recorded for this clonotype. This chain joins TRBV4-1 and TRBJ1-1, with D perhaps matching TRBD1 (5 bases). Germline CDR1 and CDR2: MGHRA and YSYEKL. This CDR3 is built from 15 residues. With 4 bases removed from V and 1 base from J, the gap between germline ends came to 13 bases. The CDR3, as DNA: TGCGCCAGCAGCCCTCCCCTGGGGGAGAACACTGAAGCTTTCTTT. It encodes CASSPPLGENTEAFF.

This clonotype was recorded at least ten times. The chain is built from TRBV6-5 and TRBJ1-1; D gene unclear. Trimming took 0 bases from V and 3 from J, leaving 14 bases between them. The germline CDR1 and CDR2 sequences are MNHEY and SVGAGI. This CDR3 has 16 amino acids. CDR3 in amino acids: CASSYSIQTADTEAFF. The CDR3 DNA sequence: TGTGCCAGCAGTTACTCGATCCAGACTGCGGACACTGAAGCTTTCTTT.

The chain carries TRBV7-8 and TRBJ2-7, with TRBD2 matching 14 bases. Germline values: CDR1 SGHVS, CDR2 FQNEAQ. This CDR3 is built from 17 residues. Losses at the gene ends were 5 bases for V and 2 bases for J; bases not matched to a gene: 8. The CDR3 region is CASSVGLAGGQTYEQYF. CDR3 sequence (DNA): TGTGCCAGCAGCGTAGGACTAGCGGGGGGACAGACCTACGAGCAGTACTTC.

This clonotype was counted a single time. A much larger clone sits a single nucleotide away, making a read error possible. This CDR3 is missing its conserved last phenylalanine or tryptophan, likely due to a read error. The rearrangement links TRBV29-1 to TRBJ2-5; perhaps TRBD1 as D (5 bases). Germline CDR1 is SQVTM and CDR2 is ANQGSEA. This CDR3 is built from 14 residues. Trimming took 2 bases from V and 3 from J, leaving 13 bases between them. The CDR3 DNA follows: TGCAGCGTTGAATGTGTAGGCAGGGAAGAGACCCAGTACTCC. It yields the protein CSVECVGREETQYS.

This clonotype was observed many times. The V gene is TRBV20-1, the J gene TRBJ2-3; D is ambiguous. Germline values: CDR1 DFQATT, CDR2 SNEGSKA (reference sequence). V was pared by 3 bases and J by 5 bases, with 12 bases between. This CDR3 contains 13 residues. CDR3 sequence reads: CSARGLTGDTQYF. CDR3 bases: TGCAGTGCTAGGGGCCTGACCGGAGATACGCAGTATTTT.

This clonotype was picked up many times. This rearrangement joins TRBV19 to TRBJ2-4; D is undetermined. V was trimmed by 3 bases and J by 8 bases, leaving 8 bases between them. CDR1 is LNHDA and CDR2 is SQIVND in the germline V gene (reference sequence). The CDR3 contains 12 residues. CDR3: CASSMNPYIQYF. The CDR3 DNA reads as TGTGCCAGTAGTATGAATCCGTACATTCAGTACTTC.

The table lists this clonotype with many counts. The gene calls are TRBV27 and TRBJ2-2; D ambiguous. The length of the CDR3 is 13 residues. Deletions cut 4 bases from V and 6 bases from J, with 9 bases between. CDR1 MNHEY and CDR2 SMNVEV come from the germline V gene (reference sequence). The CDR3 DNA is TGTGCCAGCAGTTCCCCCTCACCCGGGGAGCTGTTTTTT. It encodes CASSSPSPGELFF.

The sample holds many counts of this clonotype. This chain's CDR3 is CASSPRKSGQETQYF. The CDR3 nucleotides read TGCGCCAGCAGCCCCCGAAAGAGCGGACAAGAGACCCAGTACTTC. The gene calls are TRBV4-3 and TRBJ2-5; a possible D gene is TRBD2 (5 bases). Germline CDR1 LGHNA, CDR2 YSLEER. The CDR3 spans 15 residues. Trimming cost V 4 bases and J 2 bases, with 14 bases left between them.

This clonotype was seen ten or more times. The chain is built from TRBV5-1 and TRBJ2-1, with TRBD2 as a possible D gene (7 bases). Germline V gene sequence: CDR1 SGHRS, CDR2 YFSETQ. V lost 5 bases to trimming and J lost 2 bases, with 14 bases between them. This CDR3 comprises 15 residues. The CDR3 nucleotides read TGCGCCAGCAGGTTGTGGGGGGGGCCCTACAATGAGCAGTTCTTC. Protein product: CASRLWGGPYNEQFF.

This clonotype was detected ten times or more. This chain connects TRBV5-1 to TRBJ1-1; no clear D. Trimming left V 6 bases short and J 2 bases short, with 11 bases between. Per the germline V gene, CDR1 is SGHRS and CDR2 is YFSETQ. The CDR3 runs 13 residues. CDR3 residues: CASNLGTNTEAFF. As DNA, the CDR3 is TGCGCCAGCAACCTGGGCACCAACACTGAAGCTTTCTTT.

This clonotype was detected ten times or more. V usage is TRBV10-3 and J usage is TRBJ2-2, with 7 bases matching TRBD1. J lost 4 bases, V lost 3 bases, and 5 bases had no gene match. This CDR3 is built from 15 residues. The germline V gene encodes CDR1 ENHRY and CDR2 SYGVKD. The DNA for the CDR3 is TGTGCCATCAGTGATGAAGACAGGGTCACCGGGGAGCTGTTTTTT. The encoded protein is CAISDEDRVTGELFF.

This clonotype occurred many times. This sequence joins TRBV11-1 and TRBJ2-2; D remains unclear. Germline values: CDR1 SGHAT, CDR2 FQDESV (reference sequence). The CDR3 has 16 residues. The V end was cut by 5 bases, the J end by 4 bases, with 17 bases between. The CDR3 nucleotides are TGTGCCAGCAGCCCACTCTCCGGGTGGCCCACCGGGGAGCTGTTTTTT. Translation: CASSPLSGWPTGELFF. Based on the CDR3 plus reference TRBV11-1 and TRBJ2-2, the full variable domain is EAEVAQSPRYKITEKSQAVAFWCDPISGHATLYWYRQILGQGPELLVQFQDESVVDDSQLPKDRFSAERLKGVDSTLKIQPAELGDSAMYLCASSPLSGWPTGELFFGEGSRLTVL.

This clonotype was seen at least ten times. J is TRBJ1-2 and V is TRBV20-1; 9 positions match TRBD1. CDR1 DFQATT and CDR2 SNEGSKA come from the germline V gene (reference sequence). This CDR3 is built from 15 residues. Losses at the gene ends were 6 bases for V and 0 bases for J; bases not matched to a gene: 8. CDR3 in DNA: TGCAGTGCCCCCACAGGGGGCTCAGCTAACTATGGCTACACCTTC. Translating it yields CSAPTGGSANYGYTF.

The genes are TRBV5-4 and TRBJ2-5; TRBD2 matches 7 bases. CDR1 and CDR2 (germline): SGHNT, YYREEE (reference sequence). V shed 3 bases, J shed 0 bases, and the junction held 2 bases outside the gene matches. The CDR3 spans 14 residues. The CDR3 protein is CASSWSGDQETQYF. CDR3 DNA sequence: TGTGCCAGCAGCTGGAGCGGGGACCAAGAGACCCAGTACTTC.

This clonotype showed up many times. The V gene is TRBV9, the J gene TRBJ2-7, with 10 bases lining up with TRBD1. Losses at the gene ends were 2 bases for V and 2 bases for J; bases not matched to a gene: 1. Germline V gene lookup returns CDR1 SGDLS and CDR2 YYNGEE. The CDR3 contains 14 residues. The CDR3 loop reads CASSVGTGAYEQYF. CDR3 DNA sequence: TGTGCCAGCAGCGTCGGGACAGGGGCCTACGAGCAGTACTTC.

The V call is TRBV6-1, the J call TRBJ2-6; no clear D gene. V was pared by 4 bases and J by 0 bases, with 13 bases between. Germline-derived CDR1 and CDR2 are MNHNS and SASEGT. The CDR3 extends over 17 amino acids. This chain's CDR3 is CASSGPKLHSGANVLTF. For the CDR3, the DNA is TGTGCCAGCAGTGGTCCCAAGCTTCACTCTGGGGCCAACGTCCTGACTTTC.

This clonotype was counted many times. The J gene is TRBJ2-5, the V gene TRBV7-8; D gene unclear. Germline CDR1 is SGHVS and CDR2 is FQNEAQ. This CDR3 contains 11 residues. The V and J ends lost 5 bases and 10 bases respectively, with 11 bases between them. The CDR3 region is CASSPFSVQYF. DNA of the CDR3: TGTGCCAGCAGCCCGTTTAGTGTCCAGTACTTC.

This clonotype occurred many times. The chain carries TRBV6-5 and TRBJ2-5; 9 positions match TRBD1. Germline-derived CDR1 and CDR2 are MNHEY and SVGAGI. V trimming: 4 bases; J trimming: 0 bases; junction bases outside the gene matches: 3. The CDR3 has 15 amino acids. Written as DNA, the CDR3 is TGTGCCAGCAGTTCCGGGACAGGGTACCAAGAGACCCAGTACTTC. Its translation: CASSSGTGYQETQYF.

The V call is TRBV4-2, the J call TRBJ2-7; possibly TRBD2 for D (5 bases). From germline, CDR1 is LGHNA and CDR2 YNFKEQ. This CDR3 has 14 residues. V lost 10 bases and J 3 bases, leaving 19 bases between the germline ends. The CDR3 coding sequence is TGTGCCATGGGCCCCGGGCTCCGGGGCTACGAGCAGTACTTC. Translating it yields CAMGPGLRGYEQYF.

This clonotype was seen at least ten times. The chain recombines TRBV4-1 with TRBJ1-1; D is undetermined. Trimming took 0 bases from V and 0 from J, leaving 14 bases between them. The CDR3 is 17 amino acids. Germline values: CDR1 MGHRA, CDR2 YSYEKL. The CDR3, as DNA: TGCGCCAGCAGCCAAGACCCGCCAGCGGGCCTGAACACTGAAGCTTTCTTT. Translation gives CASSQDPPAGLNTEAFF.

The table lists this clonotype with a few counts. The rearrangement uses TRBV20-1 and TRBJ1-1, with D perhaps matching TRBD1 (6 bases). The CDR3 has 13 residues. The germline gives CDR1 DFQATT, CDR2 SNEGSKA (reference sequence). The V gene lost 6 bases and the J gene lost 2 bases, with 13 bases spanning the gap. The CDR3 sequence: CSAKVRGNTEAFF. CDR3 nucleotides: TGCAGTGCCAAGGTCAGGGGTAACACTGAAGCTTTCTTT.

In this sample, this clonotype turned up many times. This chain connects TRBV12-3 or TRBV12-4 to TRBJ1-1, with a weak D call TRBD1 (5 bases). Trimming left V 5 bases short and J 3 bases short, with 10 bases between. The CDR3 totals 13 residues. This CDR3 reads CASSDRGDTEAFF. CDR3 nucleotides: TGTGCCAGCAGTGATAGGGGAGACACTGAAGCTTTCTTT.